This T cell receptor beta chain is drawn from a study of T cell responses to AZD1222 COVID-19 vaccine. A word on this clone: The antigen remains unidentified.

Broader study findings: Donors in the cohort were predominantly white British and more often female, and clonal diversity was possibly underestimated. Spike-spanning, vaccine-associated CD4 TCRs were dominant at 160-218 and 743-854. Two AZD1222 doses significantly raised spike-specific TCR breadth and depth over controls.

CDR1 is LNHDA, CDR2 SQIVND, per germline (reference sequence). V lost 10 bases and J 0 bases, leaving 11 bases between the germline ends. CDR3 length equals 13 residues. The repertoire was sequenced with immunoSEQ multiplex PCR; TCRdb's copy has only in-frame clones and lacks some. The sample holds some 130,000 clones, roughly 90% seen once. V usage is TRBV19 and J usage is TRBJ2-3; no clear D. This TCR derives from an adult in good health. Sequenced here: peripheral blood, sampled on day 0 of AZD1222 vaccination. Here the CDR3 DNA reads TGTGCCACTAGGTGGGCTAGCACAGATACGCAGTATTTT. This sequence encodes CATRWASTDTQYF.